The present T cell receptor beta chain was sequenced within a study of blood T cell repertoires in COVID-19. Study overall: Acute and convalescent COVID-19 specimens originated in the United States, Italy and Spain. The cDNA or gDNA used as material had been derived from T cells, B-cell-depleted T cells, or PBMCs.

The CDR3 consists of 15 residues. Germline CDR1 is SGHVS and CDR2 is FQNEAQ. V shed 3 bases, J shed 6 bases, and the junction held 11 bases outside the gene matches. Authors' data handling: Estimates of nucleated cell counts were drawn from the amplification of reference gene primers. Assay: immunoSEQ multiplex PCR; the TCRdb copy retains only in-frame clones and omits some. Clone size and the V and J calls come from that table; the DNA yielded D and trimming. Among tens of thousands of clones listed, roughly 80% were seen once. The sequence came from a human donor in a cohort sampled during active COVID-19. The specimen was peripheral blood. The chain couples TRBV7-8 to TRBJ2-7; 7 bases align to TRBD1. The CDR3 sequence is CASSFSGTAHLEQYF. CDR3 DNA: TGTGCCAGCAGCTTCTCCGGGACAGCGCACCTCGAGCAGTACTTC.